The rows below give T cell receptor beta chains drawn from one sample of a study of human T cells and chemical hapten exposure. Each CDR3 protein is one row after TCRdb ran MiXCR on the 5' RACE reads. The sample carries more than 140,000 distinct CDR3 sequences, over 3.5% recorded once. These TCRs come from a female donor in good health. CDR3s include the opening cysteine and the closing phenylalanine or tryptophan. Each record gives: V gene, J gene, D gene, clone size, CDR3 DNA, CDR3 protein. D genes are given only for firm matches. Rows give clone size only sometimes, using once, few, many, or a class for an expanded clone.

v_gene: TRBV30
j_gene: TRBJ2-3
d_gene: .
abundance: many
CDR3nt: TGTGCCTGGAGTGTAGGTGGCGGTGGCACAGATACGCAGTATTTT
CDR3aa: CAWSVGGGGTDTQYF

v_gene: TRBV12-3/TRBV12-4
j_gene: TRBJ1-6
d_gene: .
abundance: few
CDR3nt: TGTGCCAGCAGCTCCCGCGCAGGTTTGGGTTCACCCCTCCACTTT
CDR3aa: CASSSRAGLGSPLHF

v_gene: TRBV12-3/TRBV12-4
j_gene: TRBJ2-3
d_gene: TRBD2
abundance: .
CDR3nt: TGTGCCAGCAGTGCCAGCGGGGCTAGCACAGATACGCAGTATTTT
CDR3aa: CASSASGASTDTQYF

v_gene: TRBV7-2
j_gene: TRBJ1-1
d_gene: .
abundance: many
CDR3nt: TGTGCCAGCAGCCCAGTTCGGGTGACGGCTTTCTTT
CDR3aa: CASSPVRVTAFF

v_gene: TRBV7-2
j_gene: TRBJ2-5
d_gene: TRBD1
abundance: many
CDR3nt: TGTGCCAGCAGCATGCAGGGGGCAGAGACCCAGTACTTC
CDR3aa: CASSMQGAETQYF

v_gene: TRBV10-3
j_gene: TRBJ2-7
d_gene: .
abundance: many
CDR3nt: TGTGCCATCAGGGGAATCATAGACGAGCAGTACTTC
CDR3aa: CAIRGIIDEQYF

v_gene: TRBV4-2
j_gene: TRBJ2-7
d_gene: TRBD2
abundance: many
CDR3nt: TGTGCCAGCAGCCAAGTTAGGCAGGGACTATCCGAGCAGTACTTC
CDR3aa: CASSQVRQGLSEQYF

v_gene: TRBV7-9
j_gene: TRBJ2-2
d_gene: .
abundance: many
CDR3nt: TGTGCCAGCAGCTTAGTCCCTTCCCCACGGGCGGTCCGGAACACCGGGGAGCTGTTTTTT
CDR3aa: CASSLVPSPRAVRNTGELFF

v_gene: TRBV7-8
j_gene: TRBJ2-3
d_gene: TRBD1
abundance: many
CDR3nt: TGTGCCAGCAGCTTAGCCCCTTCGGGGACAGCCGCAGATACGCAGTATTTT
CDR3aa: CASSLAPSGTAADTQYF

v_gene: TRBV29-1
j_gene: TRBJ1-1
d_gene: .
abundance: many
CDR3nt: TGCAGCGTTACTGTGCAGGGAGGGGGCACTGAAGCTTTCTTT
CDR3aa: CSVTVQGGGTEAFF

v_gene: TRBV12-3/TRBV12-4
j_gene: TRBJ2-7
d_gene: .
abundance: many
CDR3nt: TGTGCCAGCACCCACGGCTGGGGTAGGGGGTCCTACGAGCAGTACTTC
CDR3aa: CASTHGWGRGSYEQYF

v_gene: TRBV2
j_gene: TRBJ2-1
d_gene: .
abundance: many
CDR3nt: TGTGCCAGCAGAGAGGGCGGGGGCCGCTGGAATGAGCAGTTCTTC
CDR3aa: CASREGGGRWNEQFF

v_gene: TRBV20-1
j_gene: TRBJ2-7
d_gene: TRBD1
abundance: many
CDR3nt: TGCAGTGCTAACCTTTGGGGACAGTTGTTGACCTACGAGCAGTACTTC
CDR3aa: CSANLWGQLLTYEQYF

v_gene: TRBV7-2
j_gene: TRBJ1-2
d_gene: .
abundance: many
CDR3nt: TGTGCCAGCAGCTCAACAAGCAGACTGGTCTATGGCTACACCTTC
CDR3aa: CASSSTSRLVYGYTF

v_gene: TRBV12-3/TRBV12-4
j_gene: TRBJ2-5
d_gene: TRBD2
abundance: many
CDR3nt: TGTGCCAGCACCGGACTAGCGGGCACAAACAAAGAGACCCAGTACTTC
CDR3aa: CASTGLAGTNKETQYF

v_gene: TRBV20-1
j_gene: TRBJ2-3
d_gene: TRBD2
abundance: many
CDR3nt: TGCAGTGCTAGAGATCGGACTAGCGGGGGCCCATTAAGCACAGATACGCAGTATTTT
CDR3aa: CSARDRTSGGPLSTDTQYF

v_gene: TRBV7-6
j_gene: TRBJ2-5
d_gene: TRBD2
abundance: few
CDR3nt: TGTGCCAGCAGCTTAGTCCCCAGACTAGCGGGGCGGGGACAAGAGACCCAGTACTTC
CDR3aa: CASSLVPRLAGRGQETQYF

v_gene: TRBV18
j_gene: TRBJ2-3
d_gene: TRBD2
abundance: many
CDR3nt: TGTGCCAGCTCCGAGCTAGCGGCGTTCACAGATACGCAGTATTTT
CDR3aa: CASSELAAFTDTQYF

v_gene: TRBV5-1
j_gene: TRBJ1-2
d_gene: TRBD1
abundance: many
CDR3nt: TGCGCCAGCAGCTTGACCGGACAGGGGGCGAACTATGGCTACACCTTC
CDR3aa: CASSLTGQGANYGYTF

v_gene: TRBV13
j_gene: TRBJ1-1
d_gene: .
abundance: many
CDR3nt: TGTGCCAGCAGCTTCTTTCCTTCGGAAGCTTTCTTT
CDR3aa: CASSFFPSEAFF